These T cell receptor beta chains were read from a single sample in a study of T cell responses to AZD1222 COVID-19 vaccine. TCRdb's copy holds only in-frame clones and misses some; the assay was immunoSEQ multiplex PCR. This table holds 140,000 to 150,000 clones, around 84% found once. The sequenced sample was peripheral blood, obtained 28 days after the second AZD1222 dose. All receptors come from an adult who received the AZD1222 COVID-19 vaccine. CDR3s include the opening cysteine and the closing phenylalanine or tryptophan. D genes are given only for firm matches. Not every row has a clone size; where given, it reads once, few, many or a size class.

CDR3 length,V gene,D gene,clone size,J gene,CDR3 protein,CDR3 DNA
16,TRBV7-4,TRBD2,.,TRBJ2-2,CASSRTSGLNTGELFF,TGTGCCAGCAGCAGGACTAGCGGACTAAACACCGGGGAGCTGTTTTTT
14,TRBV9,.,.,TRBJ1-3,CASSPSSSGNTIYF,TGTGCCAGCAGCCCATCTAGCTCTGGAAACACCATATATTTT
16,TRBV29-1,TRBD1,.,TRBJ1-2,CSVDGGARGDTYGYTF,TGCAGCGTCGACGGGGGGGCCAGGGGGGATACCTATGGCTACACCTTC
12,TRBV10-3,.,.,TRBJ2-5,CAIRGGAETQYF,TGTGCCATCAGGGGCGGAGCGGAGACCCAGTACTTC
13,TRBV2,TRBD1,few,TRBJ1-2,CASSGDREEGYTF,TGTGCCAGCAGCGGAGACAGGGAAGAGGGCTACACCTTC
16,TRBV15,.,.,TRBJ2-2,CATSRGIQGNTGELFF,TGTGCCACCAGCAGAGGTATACAGGGTAACACCGGGGAGCTGTTTTTT
15,TRBV30,TRBD2,.,TRBJ2-3,CAWNPSGGPVDTQYF,TGTGCCTGGAACCCTAGCGGGGGGCCCGTAGATACGCAGTATTTT
19,TRBV10-2,TRBD2,.,TRBJ2-1,CASSARIGSSGGYYNEQFF,TGCGCCAGCAGTGCACGAATTGGATCTAGCGGGGGTTACTACAATGAGCAGTTCTTC
15,TRBV6-1,TRBD1,.,TRBJ1-2,CASSERVGGVDGYTF,TGTGCCAGCAGTGAACGGGTAGGGGGCGTTGATGGCTACACCTTC
14,TRBV9,TRBD1,once,TRBJ1-6,CASSETGAYSPLHF,TGTGCCAGCAGCGAGACAGGGGCTTATTCACCCCTCCACTTT
13,TRBV10-3,.,.,TRBJ2-6,CAISRSGANVLTF,TGTGCCATTAGTAGGTCTGGGGCCAACGTCCTGACTTTC
13,TRBV5-6,TRBD1,once,TRBJ2-7,CASSGTDSYEQYF,TGTGCCAGTTCCGGGACAGACTCCTACGAGCAGTACTTC
15,TRBV7-9,.,.,TRBJ2-5,CASSQTDLFQETQYF,TGTGCCAGCAGCCAGACCGACCTATTCCAAGAGACCCAGTACTTC
12,TRBV4-2,.,.,TRBJ1-1,CASSQGRAEAFF,TGTGCCAGCAGCCAAGGACGAGCTGAAGCTTTCTTT
15,TRBV15,.,.,TRBJ2-7,CATSREGQGGYEQYF,TGTGCCACCAGCAGAGAGGGCCAGGGTGGCTACGAGCAGTACTTC
16,TRBV9,.,.,TRBJ1-4,CASSGGPAATNEKLFF,TGTGCCAGCAGCGGGGGACCGGCAGCAACTAATGAAAAACTGTTTTTT